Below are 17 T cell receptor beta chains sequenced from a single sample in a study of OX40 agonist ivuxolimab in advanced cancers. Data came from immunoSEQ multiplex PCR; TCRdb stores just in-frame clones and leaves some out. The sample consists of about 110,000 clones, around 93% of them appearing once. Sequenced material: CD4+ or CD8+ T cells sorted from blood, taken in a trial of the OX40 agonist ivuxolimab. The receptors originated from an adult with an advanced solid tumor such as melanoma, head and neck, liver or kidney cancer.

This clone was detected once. The CDR3 loop is CASSFLGAGVEETQYF. In DNA form, the CDR3 reads TGTGCCAGCAGTTTTTTGGGGGCGGGGGTAGAAGAGACCCAGTACTTC. The chain joins TRBV28 to TRBJ2-5; TRBD2 might be the D (7 bases). CDR1 is MDHEN, CDR2 SYDVKM, per germline. V gave up 3 bases and J gave up 3 bases, with 17 bases separating them. This CDR3 has 16 amino acids.

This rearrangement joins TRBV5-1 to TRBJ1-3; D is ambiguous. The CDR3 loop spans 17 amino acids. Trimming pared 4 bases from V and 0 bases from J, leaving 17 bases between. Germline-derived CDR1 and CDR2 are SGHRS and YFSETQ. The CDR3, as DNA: TGCGCCAGCAGCCCAACCCAGGTTGCTAGCTCTGGAAACACCATATATTTT. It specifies CASSPTQVASSGNTIYF.

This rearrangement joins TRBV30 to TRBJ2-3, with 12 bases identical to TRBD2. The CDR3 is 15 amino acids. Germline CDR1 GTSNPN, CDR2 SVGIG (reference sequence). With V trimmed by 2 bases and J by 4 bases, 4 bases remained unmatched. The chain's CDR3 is CAWSKGLAGSDTQYF. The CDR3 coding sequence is TGTGCCTGGAGTAAGGGACTAGCGGGCTCAGATACGCAGTATTTT.

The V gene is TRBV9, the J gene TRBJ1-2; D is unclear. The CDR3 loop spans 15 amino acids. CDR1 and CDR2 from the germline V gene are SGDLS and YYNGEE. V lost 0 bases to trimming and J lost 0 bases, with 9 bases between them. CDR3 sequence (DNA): TGTGCCAGCAGCGTAGGCCTAGGGTCTAACTATGGCTACACCTTC. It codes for CASSVGLGSNYGYTF.

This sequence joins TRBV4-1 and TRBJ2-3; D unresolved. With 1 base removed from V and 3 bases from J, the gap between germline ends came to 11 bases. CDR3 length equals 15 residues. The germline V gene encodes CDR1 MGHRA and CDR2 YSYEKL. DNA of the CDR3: TGCGCCAGCAGCCAAGGGCTAGTTCGTACAGATACGCAGTATTTT. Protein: CASSQGLVRTDTQYF.

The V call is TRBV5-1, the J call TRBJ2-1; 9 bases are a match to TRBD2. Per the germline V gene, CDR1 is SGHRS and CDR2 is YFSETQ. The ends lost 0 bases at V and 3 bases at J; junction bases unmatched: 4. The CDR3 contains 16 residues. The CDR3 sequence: CASSLDTAGGYNEQFF. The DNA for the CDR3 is TGCGCCAGCAGCTTGGATACAGCGGGGGGCTACAATGAGCAGTTCTTC. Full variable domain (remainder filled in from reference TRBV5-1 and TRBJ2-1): KAGVTQTPRYLIKTRGQQVTLSCSPISGHRSVSWYQQTPGQGLQFLFEYFSETQRNKGNFPGRFSGRQFSNSRSEMNVSTLELGDSALYLCASSLDTAGGYNEQFFGPGTRLTVL.

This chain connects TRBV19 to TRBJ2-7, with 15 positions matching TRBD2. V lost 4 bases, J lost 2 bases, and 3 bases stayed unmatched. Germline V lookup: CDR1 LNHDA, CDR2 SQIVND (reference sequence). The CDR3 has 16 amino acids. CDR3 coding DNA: TGTGCCAGTAGTACGTGGACTAGCGGGAGGGCCTACGAGCAGTACTTC. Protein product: CASSTWTSGRAYEQYF.

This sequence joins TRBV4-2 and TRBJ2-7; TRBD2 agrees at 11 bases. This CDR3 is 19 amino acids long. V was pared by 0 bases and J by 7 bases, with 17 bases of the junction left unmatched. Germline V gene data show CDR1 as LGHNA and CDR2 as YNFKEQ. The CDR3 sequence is CASSQDLLFGASGRREQYF. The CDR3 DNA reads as TGTGCCAGCAGCCAAGATCTTCTCTTCGGGGCTAGCGGGAGGCGAGAGCAGTACTTC.

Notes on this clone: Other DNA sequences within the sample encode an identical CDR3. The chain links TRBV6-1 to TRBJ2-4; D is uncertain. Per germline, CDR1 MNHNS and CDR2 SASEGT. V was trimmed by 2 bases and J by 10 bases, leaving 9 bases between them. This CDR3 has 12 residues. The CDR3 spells CASSERGVIQYF. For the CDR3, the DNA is TGTGCCAGCAGTGAAAGAGGTGTAATTCAGTACTTC.

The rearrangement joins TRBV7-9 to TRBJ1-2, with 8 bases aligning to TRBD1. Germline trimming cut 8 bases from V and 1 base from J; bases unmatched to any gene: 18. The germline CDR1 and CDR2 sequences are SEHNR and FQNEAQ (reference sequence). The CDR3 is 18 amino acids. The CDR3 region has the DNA TGTGCCAGCTCCATACAATCGACGCAGGGGGCGCGTAACTATGGCTACACCTTC. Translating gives CASSIQSTQGARNYGYTF. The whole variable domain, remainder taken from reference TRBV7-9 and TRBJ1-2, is DTGVSQNPRHKITKRGQNVTFRCDPISEHNRLYWYRQTLGQGPEFLTYFQNEAQLEKSRLLSDRFSAERPKGSFSTLEIQRTEQGDSAMYLCASSIQSTQGARNYGYTFGSGTRLTVV.

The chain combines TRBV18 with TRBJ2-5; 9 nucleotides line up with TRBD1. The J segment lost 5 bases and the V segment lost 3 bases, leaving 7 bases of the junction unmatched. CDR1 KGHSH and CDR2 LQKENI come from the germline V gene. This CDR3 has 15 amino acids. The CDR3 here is CASSPQQGAGETQYF. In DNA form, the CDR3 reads TGTGCCAGCTCACCTCAACAGGGGGCCGGGGAGACCCAGTACTTC.

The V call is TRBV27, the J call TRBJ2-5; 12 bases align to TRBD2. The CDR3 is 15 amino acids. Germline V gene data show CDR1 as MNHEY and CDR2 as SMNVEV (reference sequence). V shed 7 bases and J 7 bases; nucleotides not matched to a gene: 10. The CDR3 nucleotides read TGTGCCAGCAATACTCTAGCGGGAGGGGGAGCGACCCAGTACTTC. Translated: CASNTLAGGGATQYF.

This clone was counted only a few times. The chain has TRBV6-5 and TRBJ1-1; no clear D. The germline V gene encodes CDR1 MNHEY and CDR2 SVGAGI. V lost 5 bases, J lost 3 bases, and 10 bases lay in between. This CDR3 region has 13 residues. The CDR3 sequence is CASSRLRDTEAFF. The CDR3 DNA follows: TGTGCCAGCAGTCGATTGAGAGACACTGAAGCTTTCTTT.

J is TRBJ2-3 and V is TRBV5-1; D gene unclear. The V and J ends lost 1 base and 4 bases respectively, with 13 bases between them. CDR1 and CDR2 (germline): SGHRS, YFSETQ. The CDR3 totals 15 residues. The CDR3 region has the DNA TGCGCCAGCAGCTTGATCGGCCGAACGGCAGATACGCAGTATTTT. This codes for CASSLIGRTADTQYF. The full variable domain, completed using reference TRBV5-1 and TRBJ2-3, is KAGVTQTPRYLIKTRGQQVTLSCSPISGHRSVSWYQQTPGQGLQFLFEYFSETQRNKGNFPGRFSGRQFSNSRSEMNVSTLELGDSALYLCASSLIGRTADTQYFGPGTRLTVL.

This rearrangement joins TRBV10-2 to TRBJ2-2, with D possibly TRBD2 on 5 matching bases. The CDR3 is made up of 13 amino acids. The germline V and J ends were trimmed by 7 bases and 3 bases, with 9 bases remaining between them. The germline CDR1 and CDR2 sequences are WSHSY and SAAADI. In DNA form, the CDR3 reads TGCGCCAGCAAGGAGGTGCACACCGGGGAGCTGTTTTTT. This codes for CASKEVHTGELFF.

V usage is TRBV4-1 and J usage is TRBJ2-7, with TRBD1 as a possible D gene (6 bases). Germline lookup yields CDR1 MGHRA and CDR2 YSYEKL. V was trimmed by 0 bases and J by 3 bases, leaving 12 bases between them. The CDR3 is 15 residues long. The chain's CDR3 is CASSQEGQTFYEQYF. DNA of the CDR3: TGCGCCAGCAGCCAAGAGGGACAAACGTTCTACGAGCAGTACTTC.

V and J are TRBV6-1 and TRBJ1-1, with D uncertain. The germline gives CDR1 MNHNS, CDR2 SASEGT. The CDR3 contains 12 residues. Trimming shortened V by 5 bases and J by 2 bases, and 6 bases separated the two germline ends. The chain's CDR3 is CASSFRNTEAFF. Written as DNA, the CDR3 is TGTGCCAGCAGTTTCCGCAACACTGAAGCTTTCTTT.